The 20 T cell receptor beta chains reported below all come from one sample, sequenced in a study of cytomegalovirus exposure and HLA in healthy donors. The PCR ran on 60 Vbeta and 13 Jbeta primers. Some clones are missing from TCRdb's copy, which holds only in-frame ones; the method was immunoSEQ multiplex PCR. The table records approximately 180,000 clones, 70% to 80% of them present only once. Sequencing used PBMCs. These receptors all stem from a male donor in good health and CMV-seronegative.

This sequence joins TRBV7-8 and TRBJ1-5, with 7 bases aligning to TRBD1. Germline V gene lookup returns CDR1 SGHVS and CDR2 FQNEAQ. V was pared by 4 bases and J by 7 bases, with 4 bases of the junction left unmatched. The length of the CDR3 is 13 residues. The CDR3 DNA follows: TGTGCCAGCAGCTCGACAGGGAACCAGCCCCAGCATTTT. Its translation: CASSSTGNQPQHF.

The chain combines TRBV5-1 with TRBJ1-2, with a possible D match to TRBD1 (5 bases). CDR1 and CDR2 (germline): SGHRS, YFSETQ. CDR3 length: 15 amino acids. V lost 2 bases and J 2 bases, leaving 13 bases between the germline ends. This CDR3 is CASSLAGLKNYGYTF. CDR3 DNA sequence: TGCGCCAGCAGCTTAGCAGGGCTTAAAAACTATGGCTACACCTTC.

V is TRBV6-6 and J is TRBJ1-2; 7 bases align to TRBD1. Looked up from germline, CDR1 is MNHNY and CDR2 is SVGAGI (reference sequence). The CDR3 extends over 15 amino acids. V lost 2 bases and J lost 5; bases outside the gene matches: 8. CDR3 DNA sequence: TGTGCCAGCAGTTACCGGACAGGAGTTGGGTATGGCTACACCTTC. It is translated as CASSYRTGVGYGYTF.

V is TRBV5-5 and J is TRBJ2-7, with D perhaps TRBD1 (6 bases). V was trimmed by 1 base and J by 4 bases, leaving 12 bases between them. Germline loops: CDR1 SGHKS, CDR2 YYEKEE (reference sequence). The CDR3 covers 14 residues. As DNA, the CDR3 is TGTGCCAGCAGCTTGACCGGGACAAGTTACGAGCAGTACTTC. Amino acids: CASSLTGTSYEQYF.

Notes on this clone: The sample has other DNA sequences that encode this CDR3 too. CDR3 nucleotide sequence: TGTGCCTGGAGTCTCGGGGTTGGAAACACCATATATTTT. It yields the protein CAWSLGVGNTIYF. The J gene is TRBJ1-3, the V gene TRBV30; D call uncertain. The CDR3 length is 13 residues. Per the germline V gene, CDR1 is GTSNPN and CDR2 is SVGIG (reference sequence). V lost 2 bases and J lost 3, with 8 bases in between.

DNA for the CDR3: TGTGCCAGCAGCTTAGTCGGAGGGGCCGAGCAGTTCTTC. This sequence encodes CASSLVGGAEQFF. The V gene is TRBV7-9, the J gene TRBJ2-1; D possibly corresponds to TRBD2 (6 bases). The CDR3 runs to 13 residues. Trimming pared 1 base from V and 10 bases from J, leaving 11 bases between. CDR1 is SEHNR, CDR2 FQNEAQ, per germline (reference sequence).

The V and J genes are TRBV6-5 and TRBJ1-3; 7 nucleotides agree with TRBD1. V gave up 4 bases and J gave up 2 bases; unmatched junction bases: 5. The CDR3 is made up of 15 amino acids. Per the germline V gene, CDR1 is MNHEY and CDR2 is SVGAGI. CDR3 sequence: CASSWTQGAGNTIYF. For the CDR3, the DNA is TGTGCCAGCAGTTGGACTCAGGGGGCTGGAAACACCATATATTTT.

The V and J genes are TRBV29-1 and TRBJ1-1, with a possible D match to TRBD1 (5 bases). The CDR3 consists of 14 residues. V gave up 5 bases and J gave up 0 bases, with 13 bases separating them. Germline loops: CDR1 SQVTM, CDR2 ANQGSEA. CDR3 protein: CSVQGSNLNTEAFF. CDR3 nucleotide sequence: TGCAGCGTTCAGGGCTCGAACCTGAACACTGAAGCTTTCTTT. The full variable domain, in which reference TRBV29-1 and TRBJ1-1 provide the parts outside the CDR3, is SAVISQKPSRDICQRGTSLTIQCQVDSQVTMMFWYRQQPGQSLTLIATANQGSEATYESGFVIDKFPISRPNLTFSTLTVSNMSPEDSSIYLCSVQGSNLNTEAFFGQGTRLTVV.

This sequence joins TRBV4-3 and TRBJ2-7, with 8 bases matching TRBD2. Looked up from germline, CDR1 is LGHNA and CDR2 is YSLEER. CDR3 length equals 16 residues. Trimming at V came to 0 bases and at J to 6 bases, leaving 10 bases not matched to a gene. The CDR3 loop reads CASSQEMTGGPGEQYF. DNA for the CDR3: TGCGCCAGCAGCCAAGAGATGACGGGAGGGCCTGGCGAGCAGTACTTC.

This rearrangement joins TRBV4-2 to TRBJ1-5; D ambiguous. The CDR3 is made up of 16 amino acids. The germline V and J ends were trimmed by 0 bases and 2 bases, with 11 bases remaining between them. CDR1 and CDR2 from the germline V gene are LGHNA and YNFKEQ. CDR3 DNA sequence: TGTGCCAGCAGCCAAGAAACGGGGATGGGCAATCAGCCCCAGCATTTT. It yields the protein CASSQETGMGNQPQHF.

Worth noting for this clone: Other DNA sequences in this specimen translate into the identical CDR3. The gene calls are TRBV9 and TRBJ1-3; 8 bases match TRBD1. CDR1 is SGDLS, CDR2 YYNGEE, per germline. V was pared by 4 bases and J by 5 bases, with 2 bases of the junction left unmatched. The CDR3 contains 13 residues. The CDR3 reads CASSPGGRNTIYF. The DNA of the CDR3 is TGTGCCAGCAGCCCAGGGGGCCGAAACACCATATATTTT.

The V and J genes are TRBV29-1 and TRBJ1-2, with 7 bases fitting TRBD1. There are 13 residues in the CDR3. The germline V gene has CDR1 SQVTM and CDR2 ANQGSEA. V shed 7 bases, J shed 2 bases, and the junction held 7 bases outside the gene matches. The CDR3: CSGRTGENYGYTF. CDR3 bases: TGCAGCGGTCGAACAGGGGAGAACTATGGCTACACCTTC. Looking up the rest from reference TRBV29-1 and TRBJ1-2 gives the full variable domain: SAVISQKPSRDICQRGTSLTIQCQVDSQVTMMFWYRQQPGQSLTLIATANQGSEATYESGFVIDKFPISRPNLTFSTLTVSNMSPEDSSIYLCSGRTGENYGYTFGSGTRLTVV.

The chain recombines TRBV19 with TRBJ2-7; 8 bases agree with TRBD2. V was clipped by 3 bases and J by 2 bases; unmatched bases: 12. The CDR3 contains 17 residues. Germline-derived CDR1 and CDR2 are LNHDA and SQIVND (reference sequence). CDR3 region: CASSIFHTLAGPYEQYF. CDR3 nucleotide sequence: TGTGCCAGTAGTATCTTCCACACCTTAGCGGGACCCTACGAGCAGTACTTC.

The chain is built from TRBV4-1 and TRBJ2-1; 7 positions agree with TRBD2. The CDR3 extends over 14 amino acids. The V and J ends lost 0 bases and 9 bases, in that order; junction bases with no gene match: 5. Per germline, CDR1 MGHRA and CDR2 YSYEKL. As DNA, the CDR3 is TGCGCCAGCAGCCAAGATAGGGCTAGCGGTGAGCAGTTCTTC. The encoded protein is CASSQDRASGEQFF.

The chain combines TRBV25-1 with TRBJ2-7; D is perhaps TRBD2 (6 bases). This CDR3 region has 15 residues. The V end lost 4 bases, the J end lost 2 bases, and 15 bases lay between the germline ends. CDR1 MGHDK and CDR2 SYGVNS come from the germline V gene. The CDR3 bases are TGTGCCAGCAGTGGGGGGGTTATAAATGCCTACGAGCAGTACTTC. Its translation is CASSGGVINAYEQYF.

J is TRBJ2-2 and V is TRBV30, with a tentative D call TRBD1 (6 bases). Trimming took 4 bases from V and 6 from J, leaving 15 bases between them. Germline V lookup: CDR1 GTSNPN, CDR2 SVGIG (reference sequence). The CDR3 totals 14 residues. The CDR3 DNA reads TGTGCCTGGATGAGGGGCCCAGGGGCCGGGGAGCTGTTTTTT. Protein: CAWMRGPGAGELFF.

The chain recombines TRBV11-3 with TRBJ2-3, with D perhaps TRBD2 (5 bases). The V gene lost 1 base and the J gene lost 2 bases, with 10 bases spanning the gap. The CDR3 covers 15 residues. Germline V gives CDR1 SGHNT, CDR2 YENEEA. The CDR3 DNA sequence: TGTGCCAGCAGCTTAGGGACTTCCAACACAGATACGCAGTATTTT. It specifies CASSLGTSNTDTQYF. The full variable domain, completed using reference TRBV11-3 and TRBJ2-3, is EAGVVQSPRYKIIEKKQPVAFWCNPISGHNTLYWYLQNLGQGPELLIRYENEEAVDDSQLPKDRFSAERLKGVDSTLKIQPAELGDSAVYLCASSLGTSNTDTQYFGPGTRLTVL.

The chain is built from TRBV13 and TRBJ2-3, with 12 bases identical to TRBD2. The CDR3 is made up of 17 amino acids. Germline CDR1 is PRHDT and CDR2 is FYEKMQ (reference sequence). The junction had 4 bases not matched to a gene; V was cut back by 2 bases and J by 1 base. This CDR3 reads CASSLPLAGGGTDTQYF. In DNA, the CDR3 is TGTGCCAGCAGCTTACCACTAGCGGGGGGCGGCACAGATACGCAGTATTTT.

The genes are TRBV6-6 and TRBJ2-2; TRBD1 agrees at 7 bases. V shed 2 bases and J 4 bases; nucleotides not matched to a gene: 4. The CDR3 totals 15 residues. Germline CDR1 MNHNY, CDR2 SVGAGI (reference sequence). This chain's CDR3 is CASSYATGITGELFF. In nucleotides, the CDR3 is TGTGCCAGCAGTTACGCGACAGGGATCACCGGGGAGCTGTTTTTT.

Points on this clone: Other nucleotide sequences in the sample specify the same CDR3. The rearrangement uses TRBV9 and TRBJ2-1; 7 bases are shared with TRBD2. Per the germline V gene, CDR1 is SGDLS and CDR2 is YYNGEE. The CDR3 runs 15 residues. J lost 0 bases, V lost 3 bases, and 3 bases had no gene match. The DNA for the CDR3 is TGTGCCAGCAGCGCTAGCGGTAGCTCCTACAATGAGCAGTTCTTC. Protein: CASSASGSSYNEQFF.